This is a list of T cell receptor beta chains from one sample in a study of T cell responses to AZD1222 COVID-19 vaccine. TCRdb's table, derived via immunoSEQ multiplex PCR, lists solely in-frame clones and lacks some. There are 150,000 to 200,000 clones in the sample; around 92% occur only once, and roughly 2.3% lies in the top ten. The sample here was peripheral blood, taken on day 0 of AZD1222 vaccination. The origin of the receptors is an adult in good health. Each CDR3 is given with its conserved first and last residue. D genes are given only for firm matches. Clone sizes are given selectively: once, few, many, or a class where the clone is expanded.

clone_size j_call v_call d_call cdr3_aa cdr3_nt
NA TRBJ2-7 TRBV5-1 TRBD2 CASSPGLVPTYEQYF TGCGCCAGCAGCCCGGGACTAGTTCCTACCTACGAGCAGTACTTC
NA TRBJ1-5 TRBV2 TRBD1 CASSPIQGGYSNQPQHF TGTGCCAGCAGCCCGATTCAGGGGGGTTATAGCAATCAGCCCCAGCATTTT
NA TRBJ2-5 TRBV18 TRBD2 CASSPGLGETQYF TGTGCCAGCTCACCGGGACTAGGAGAGACCCAGTACTTC
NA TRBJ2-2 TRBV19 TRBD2 CASSVRGLAGLNTGELFF TGTGCCAGTAGTGTCCGGGGACTAGCGGGATTAAACACCGGGGAGCTGTTTTTT
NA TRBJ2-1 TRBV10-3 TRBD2 CAISDVGRAGNEQFF TGTGCCATCAGTGATGTCGGGAGGGCCGGCAATGAGCAGTTCTTC
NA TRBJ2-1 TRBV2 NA CASSEAPVPSYNEQFF TGTGCCAGCAGTGAAGCGCCAGTCCCCTCCTACAATGAGCAGTTCTTC
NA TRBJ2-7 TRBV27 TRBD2 CASSLSGRYEQYF TGTGCCAGCAGTTTGAGCGGGAGATACGAGCAGTACTTC
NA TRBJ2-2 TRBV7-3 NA CASSRVDAGELFF TGTGCCAGCAGCCGCGTTGATGCCGGGGAGCTGTTTTTT
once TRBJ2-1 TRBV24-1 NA CATSDPQGRTANEQFF TGTGCCACCAGTGACCCGCAGGGACGGACTGCGAATGAGCAGTTCTTC
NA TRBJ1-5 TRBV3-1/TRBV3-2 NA CASSDKRNQPQHF TGTGCCAGCAGCGACAAGCGCAATCAGCCCCAGCATTTT
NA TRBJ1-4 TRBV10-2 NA CASSGGLAGEKLFF TGCGCCAGCAGTGGGGGACTCGCCGGAGAAAAACTGTTTTTT